This T cell receptor (beta chain) comes out of a study of shared clonotypes between healthy human individuals. Sequencing was at deep level. Clones were sequenced by immunoSEQ multiplex PCR, and TCRdb holds only the in-frame ones, with some missing. The sample shows about 2,500,000 clones, about 92% of them seen only once. With 4 bases removed from V and 8 bases from J, the gap between germline ends came to 21 bases. The CDR3 has 15 amino acids. The germline CDR1 and CDR2 sequences are SGHDT and YYEEEE. This TCR derives from a man aged 18 to 29 in good health. Sequencing used naive CD4+ T cells sorted from blood. This sample's subset: CD45RA+ positively selected. The chain joins TRBV5-6 to TRBJ1-2, with D possibly being TRBD1 (5 bases). The CDR3 coding sequence is TGTGCCAGCAGCGGATCCGGGACCTTTCTTCTAGGCTACACCTTC. The encoded protein is CASSGSGTFLLGYTF.